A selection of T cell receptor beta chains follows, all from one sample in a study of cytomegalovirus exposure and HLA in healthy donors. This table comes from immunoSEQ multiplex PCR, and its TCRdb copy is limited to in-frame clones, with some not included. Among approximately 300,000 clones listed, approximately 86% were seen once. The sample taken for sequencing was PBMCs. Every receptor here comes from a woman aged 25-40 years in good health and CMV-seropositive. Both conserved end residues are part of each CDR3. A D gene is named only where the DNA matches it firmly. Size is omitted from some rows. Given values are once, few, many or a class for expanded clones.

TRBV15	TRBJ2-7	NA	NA	CATSRDSGSYEQYF	TGTGCCACCAGCAGGGACAGCGGCTCCTACGAGCAGTACTTC
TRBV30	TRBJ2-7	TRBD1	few	CAYRQGSYEQYF	TGTGCCTATCGACAGGGGTCCTACGAGCAGTACTTC
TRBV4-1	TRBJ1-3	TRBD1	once	CASSQAPDRGRGGNTIYF	TGCGCCAGCAGCCAAGCCCCGGACAGGGGGAGAGGTGGAAACACCATATATTTT
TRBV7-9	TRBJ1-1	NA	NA	CASSFFRTRDLNTEAFF	TGTGCCAGCAGCTTTTTCCGAACCAGGGACCTAAACACTGAAGCTTTCTTT
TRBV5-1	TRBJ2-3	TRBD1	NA	CASSIRDRADTQYF	TGCGCCAGCAGCATCCGGGACAGGGCAGATACGCAGTATTTT
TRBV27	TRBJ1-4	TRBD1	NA	CASSLTHRGNYEKLFF	TGTGCCAGCAGTTTGACTCACAGGGGAAATTATGAAAAACTGTTTTTT
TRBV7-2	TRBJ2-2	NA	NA	CASSLGRRENTGELFF	TGTGCCAGCAGCTTAGGGCGGAGGGAGAACACCGGGGAGCTGTTTTTT
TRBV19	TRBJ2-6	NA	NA	CASSTDGGANVLTF	TGTGCCAGTAGTACGGACGGTGGGGCCAACGTCCTGACTTTC
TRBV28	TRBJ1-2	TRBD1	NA	CASIRQGRYGYTF	TGTGCCAGCATCCGACAGGGGCGATATGGCTACACCTTC
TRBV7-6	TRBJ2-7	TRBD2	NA	CASSLASGNYEQYF	TGTGCCAGCAGCCTCGCTAGCGGTAACTACGAGCAGTACTTC
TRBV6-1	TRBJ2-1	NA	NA	CATLRLDYNEQFF	TGTGCCACACTAAGACTAGATTACAATGAGCAGTTCTTC
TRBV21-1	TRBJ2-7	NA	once	CASSKDILAGGTYEQYF	TGTGCCAGCAGCAAAGATATCCTAGCGGGAGGTACCTACGAGCAGTACTTC
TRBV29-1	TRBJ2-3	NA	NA	CSQRGLGTQYF	TGCAGTCAGAGGGGTTTAGGTACGCAGTATTTT
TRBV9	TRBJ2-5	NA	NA	CASKSSQRVYQETQYF	TGTGCCAGCAAGTCCAGCCAGCGGGTCTACCAAGAGACCCAGTACTTC
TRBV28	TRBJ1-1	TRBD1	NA	CASSSGTAEAFF	TGTGCCAGCAGTTCCGGGACAGCTGAAGCTTTCTTT
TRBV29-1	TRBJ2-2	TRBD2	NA	CSVWHSGTSGTGELFF	TGCAGCGTTTGGCACTCCGGGACTAGCGGCACCGGGGAGCTGTTTTTT
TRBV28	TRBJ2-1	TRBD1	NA	CASSPGTAEQFF	TGTGCCAGCAGCCCAGGGACAGCGGAGCAGTTCTTC
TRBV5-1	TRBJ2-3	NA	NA	CASSVGLGTDTQYF	TGCGCCAGCAGCGTAGGACTGGGGACAGATACGCAGTATTTT
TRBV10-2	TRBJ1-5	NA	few	CASSPGLHQPQHF	TGCGCCAGCAGCCCAGGGTTACATCAGCCCCAGCATTTT
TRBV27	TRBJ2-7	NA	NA	CASSRNTLYEQYF	TGTGCCAGCAGTCGGAACACACTCTACGAGCAGTACTTC
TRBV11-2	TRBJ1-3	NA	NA	CASSLEWGGTGNTIYF	TGTGCCAGCAGCTTAGAATGGGGGGGCACTGGAAACACCATATATTTT
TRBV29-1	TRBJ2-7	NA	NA	CSGVTGYPYEQYF	TGCAGCGGCGTGACAGGTTACCCCTACGAGCAGTACTTC
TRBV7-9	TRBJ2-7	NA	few	CASSPVSRYEQYF	TGTGCCAGCAGCCCCGTATCGCGGTACGAGCAGTACTTC
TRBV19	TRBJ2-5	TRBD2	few	CASSGSGTGQETQYF	TGTGCCAGTAGTGGGAGCGGGACTGGCCAAGAGACCCAGTACTTC
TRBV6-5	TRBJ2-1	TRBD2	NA	CASSYSGGSYNEQFF	TGTGCCAGCAGTTACTCCGGGGGGTCTTACAATGAGCAGTTCTTC
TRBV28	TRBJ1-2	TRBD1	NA	CASRGTGADYGYTF	TGTGCCAGCAGGGGGACAGGGGCGGACTATGGCTACACCTTC
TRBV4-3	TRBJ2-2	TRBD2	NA	CASSPRGAGELFF	TGCGCCAGCAGCCCCCGGGGGGCCGGGGAGCTGTTTTTT
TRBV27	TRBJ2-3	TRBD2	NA	CASSPRDYTDTQYF	TGTGCCAGCAGTCCCCGGGACTACACAGATACGCAGTATTTT
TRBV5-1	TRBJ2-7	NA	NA	CASSHVGGEEQYF	TGCGCCAGCAGCCACGTCGGGGGAGAGGAGCAGTACTTC
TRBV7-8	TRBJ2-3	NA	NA	CASSAPRTPDTQYF	TGTGCCAGCAGCGCACCTCGGACGCCTGATACGCAGTATTTT
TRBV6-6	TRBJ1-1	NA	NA	CASSSGHRPNTEAFF	TGTGCCAGCAGCTCTGGGCACAGGCCGAACACTGAAGCTTTCTTT
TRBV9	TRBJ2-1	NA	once	CASSVAGAYSYNEQFF	TGTGCCAGCAGCGTAGCTGGGGCCTACTCCTACAATGAGCAGTTCTTC